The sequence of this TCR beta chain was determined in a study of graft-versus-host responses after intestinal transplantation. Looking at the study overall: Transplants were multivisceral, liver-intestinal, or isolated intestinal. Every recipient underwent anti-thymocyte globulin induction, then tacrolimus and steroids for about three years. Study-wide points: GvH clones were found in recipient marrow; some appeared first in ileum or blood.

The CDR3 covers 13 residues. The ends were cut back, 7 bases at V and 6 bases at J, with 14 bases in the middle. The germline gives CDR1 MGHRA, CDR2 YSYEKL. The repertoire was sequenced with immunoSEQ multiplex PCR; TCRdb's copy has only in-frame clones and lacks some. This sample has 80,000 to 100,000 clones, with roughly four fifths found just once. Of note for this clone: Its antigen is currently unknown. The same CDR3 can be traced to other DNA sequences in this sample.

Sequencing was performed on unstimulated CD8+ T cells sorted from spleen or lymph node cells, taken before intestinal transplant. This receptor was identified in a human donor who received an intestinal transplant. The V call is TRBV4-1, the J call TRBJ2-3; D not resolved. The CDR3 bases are TGCGCCAGCACCACCTTGGGCCGGGATACGCAGTATTTT. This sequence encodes CASTTLGRDTQYF.